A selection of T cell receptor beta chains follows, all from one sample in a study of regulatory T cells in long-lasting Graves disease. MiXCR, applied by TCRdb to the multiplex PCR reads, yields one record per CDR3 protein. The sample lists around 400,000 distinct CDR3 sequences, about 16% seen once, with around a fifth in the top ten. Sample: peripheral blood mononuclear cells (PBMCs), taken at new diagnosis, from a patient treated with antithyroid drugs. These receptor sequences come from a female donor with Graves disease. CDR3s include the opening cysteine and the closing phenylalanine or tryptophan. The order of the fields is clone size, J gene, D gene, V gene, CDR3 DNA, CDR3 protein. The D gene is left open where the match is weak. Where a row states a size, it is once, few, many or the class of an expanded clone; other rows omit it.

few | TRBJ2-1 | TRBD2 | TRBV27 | TGTGCCAGCAGTCCGCGAGGGAGCGGGGGGCCGAATGAGCAGTTCTTC | CASSPRGSGGPNEQFF
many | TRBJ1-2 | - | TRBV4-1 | TGCGCCAGCAGCCTAAATGGCGCGTATGGCTACACCTTC | CASSLNGAYGYTF
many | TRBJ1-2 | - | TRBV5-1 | TGCGCCAGCAGCTTGGAATTCCGGGCACGTAGTAACTATGGCTACACCTTC | CASSLEFRARSNYGYTF
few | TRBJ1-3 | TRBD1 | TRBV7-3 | TGTGCCAGCAGCCCATGCTACGACAGGGTCTCCTCTGGAAACACCATATATTTT | CASSPCYDRVSSGNTIYF
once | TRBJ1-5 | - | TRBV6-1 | TGTGCCAGCAGTGAAATAGGGAGCAATCAGCCCCAGCATTTT | CASSEIGSNQPQHF
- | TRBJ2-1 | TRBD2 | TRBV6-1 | TGTGCCAGCACCGAACTAGCGGGGCCGCGAGATGAGCAGTTCTTC | CASTELAGPRDEQFF
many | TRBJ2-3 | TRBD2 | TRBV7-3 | TGTGCCAGCAGCTTTAGCGGGAGGGGTACAGATACGCAGTATTTT | CASSFSGRGTDTQYF
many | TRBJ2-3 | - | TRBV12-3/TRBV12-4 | TGTGCCAGCAGTTTAGATAGCGGATACCACACAGATACGCAGTATTTT | CASSLDSGYHTDTQYF
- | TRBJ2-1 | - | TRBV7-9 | TGTGCCAGCAGCTTAGACAACTTGAATGAGCAGTTCTTC | CASSLDNLNEQFF
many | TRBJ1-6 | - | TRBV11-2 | TGTGCCAGCACCTCGGAGGGGAGCTCACCCCTCCACTTT | CASTSEGSSPLHF
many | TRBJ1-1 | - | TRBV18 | TGTGCCAGCTCACCGGCGAGCGGGACCATGGCTGAAGCTTTCTTT | CASSPASGTMAEAFF
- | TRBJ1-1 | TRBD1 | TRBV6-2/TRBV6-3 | TGTGCCAGCAGTTACTCCGGGACAGGGAGCGGCACTGAAGCTTTCTTT | CASSYSGTGSGTEAFF
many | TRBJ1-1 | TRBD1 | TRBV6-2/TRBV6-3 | TGTGCCAGCAGTTCAGGGACAGGCACTGAAGCTTTCTTT | CASSSGTGTEAFF
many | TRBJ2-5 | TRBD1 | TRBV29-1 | TGCAGCGCAAACCCAGGGGGCGGGGAGACCCAGTACTTC | CSANPGGGETQYF
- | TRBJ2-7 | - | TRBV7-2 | TGTGCCAGCAGTACTCAATCGGGCATACCATACAATGAGCAGTACTTC | CASSTQSGIPYNEQYF
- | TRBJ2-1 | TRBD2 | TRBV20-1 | TGCAGTGCTTCCGGGACTAGAGTCATCGATGAGCAGTTCTTC | CSASGTRVIDEQFF
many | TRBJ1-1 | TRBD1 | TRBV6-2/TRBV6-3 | TGTGCCAGCAGGCCACAGGGGGCTGAAGCTTTCTTT | CASRPQGAEAFF
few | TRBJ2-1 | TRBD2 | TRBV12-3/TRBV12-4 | TGTGCCAGCAGTTTTGCGGGAGGGAACAATGAGCAGTTCTTC | CASSFAGGNNEQFF
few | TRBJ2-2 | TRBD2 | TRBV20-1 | TGCAGTGCCCAGGGACTAGCGGGAGTGAACACCGGGGAGCTGTTTTTT | CSAQGLAGVNTGELFF
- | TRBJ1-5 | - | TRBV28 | TGTGCCAGCAGTTTTTCTTCCGCCTGGCAGGGGATCAATCAGCCCCAGCATTTT | CASSFSSAWQGINQPQHF
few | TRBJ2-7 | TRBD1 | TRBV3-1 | TGTGCCAGCGGCCAGACGGACAGGGGGGACGAGCAGTACTTC | CASGQTDRGDEQYF
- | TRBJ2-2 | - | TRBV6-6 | TGTGCCAGCAGTTACTCGACTAGTTCGACCGGGGAGCTGTTTTTT | CASSYSTSSTGELFF
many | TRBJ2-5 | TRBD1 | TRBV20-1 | TGCAGTGCTAGCCCCACTCCGGGACAGGGGGCTTCCGAGACCCAGTACTTC | CSASPTPGQGASETQYF
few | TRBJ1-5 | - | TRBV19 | TGTGCCAGTAGTATTCAGCTGGGAAGGGGCCAGCCCCAGCATTTT | CASSIQLGRGQPQHF
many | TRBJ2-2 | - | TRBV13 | TGTGCCAGCAGCTTAGGCCCGACCGGGGAGCTGTTTTTT | CASSLGPTGELFF
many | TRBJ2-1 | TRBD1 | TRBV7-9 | TGTGCCAGCAGCTTATTCGGGGACAGCTCCTACAATGAGCAGTTCTTC | CASSLFGDSSYNEQFF
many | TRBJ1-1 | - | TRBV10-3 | TGTGCCATAACATCAGGGTACACTGAAGCTTTCTTT | CAITSGYTEAFF
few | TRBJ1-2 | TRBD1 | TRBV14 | TGTGCCAGCAGCCCCCGACAGGGGGACAACTATGGCTACACCTTC | CASSPRQGDNYGYTF
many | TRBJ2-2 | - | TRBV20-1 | TGCAGTGCTAGAGACACACAGGGCAGAGCCACCGGGGAGCTGTTTTTT | CSARDTQGRATGELFF
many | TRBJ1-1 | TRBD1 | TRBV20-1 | TGCAGTGCTGCGACCAGACAGGGCTGGGGCACTGAAGCTTTCTTT | CSAATRQGWGTEAFF
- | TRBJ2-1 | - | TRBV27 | TGTGCCAGCAGTCCCGGGACCGACGGAGAGCAGTTCTTC | CASSPGTDGEQFF
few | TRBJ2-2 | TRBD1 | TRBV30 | TGTGCCTGGAGTCCCGGGACAGGGAATCCCGGGGAGCTGTTTTTT | CAWSPGTGNPGELFF
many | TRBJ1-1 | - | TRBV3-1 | TGTGCCAGCAGCCAAGTGAGGCGGGGGCAAGACACTGAAGCTTTCTTT | CASSQVRRGQDTEAFF